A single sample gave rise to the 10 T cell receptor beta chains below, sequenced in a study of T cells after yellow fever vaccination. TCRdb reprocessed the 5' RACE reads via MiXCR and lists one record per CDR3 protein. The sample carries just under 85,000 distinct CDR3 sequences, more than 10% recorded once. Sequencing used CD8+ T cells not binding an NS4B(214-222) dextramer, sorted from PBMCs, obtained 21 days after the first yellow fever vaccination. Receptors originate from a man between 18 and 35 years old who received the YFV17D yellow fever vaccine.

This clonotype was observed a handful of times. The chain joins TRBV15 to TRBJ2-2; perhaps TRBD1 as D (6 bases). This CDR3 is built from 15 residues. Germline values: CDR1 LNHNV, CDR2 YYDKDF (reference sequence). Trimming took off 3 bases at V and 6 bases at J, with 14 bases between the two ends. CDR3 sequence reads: CATSSSLNRAGELFF. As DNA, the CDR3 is TGTGCCACCAGCAGCTCGTTAAACAGGGCCGGGGAGCTGTTTTTT.

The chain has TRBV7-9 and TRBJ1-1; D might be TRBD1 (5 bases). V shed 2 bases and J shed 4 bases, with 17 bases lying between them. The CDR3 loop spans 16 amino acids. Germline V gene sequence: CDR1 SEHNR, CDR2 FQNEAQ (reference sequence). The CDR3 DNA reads TGTGCCAGCAGCTTACCGCGACAAGGTGGGGGCACTGAAGCTTTCTTT. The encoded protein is CASSLPRQGGGTEAFF.

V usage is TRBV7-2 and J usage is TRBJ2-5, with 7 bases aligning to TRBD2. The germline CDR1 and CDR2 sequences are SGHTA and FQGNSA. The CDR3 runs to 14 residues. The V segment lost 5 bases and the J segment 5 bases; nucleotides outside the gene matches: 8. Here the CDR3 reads CASSQLSGVETQYF. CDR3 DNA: TGTGCCAGCAGCCAACTAAGCGGGGTTGAGACCCAGTACTTC.

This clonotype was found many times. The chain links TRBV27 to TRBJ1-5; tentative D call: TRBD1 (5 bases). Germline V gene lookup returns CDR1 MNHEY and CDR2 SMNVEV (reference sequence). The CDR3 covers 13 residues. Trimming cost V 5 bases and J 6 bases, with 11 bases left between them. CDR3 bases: TGTGCCAGCAGTGCGGGGGTCCTTCAGCCCCAGCATTTT. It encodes CASSAGVLQPQHF.

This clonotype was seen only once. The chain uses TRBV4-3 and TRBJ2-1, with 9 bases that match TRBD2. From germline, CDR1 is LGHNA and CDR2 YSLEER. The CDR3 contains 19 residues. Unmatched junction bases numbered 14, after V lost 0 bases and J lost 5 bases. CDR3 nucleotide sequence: TGCGCCAGCAGCCAAGATGACGGCCTTGGGCGGGGGGGCGACAATGAGCAGTTCTTC. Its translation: CASSQDDGLGRGGDNEQFF.

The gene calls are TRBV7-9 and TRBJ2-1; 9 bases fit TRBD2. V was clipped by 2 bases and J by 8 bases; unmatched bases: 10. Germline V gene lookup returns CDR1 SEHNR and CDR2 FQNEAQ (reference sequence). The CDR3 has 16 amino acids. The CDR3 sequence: CASSLIGRGGLYEQFF. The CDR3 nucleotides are TGTGCCAGCAGCTTAATTGGGCGGGGGGGCCTTTATGAGCAGTTCTTC. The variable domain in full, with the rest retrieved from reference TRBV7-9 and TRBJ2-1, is DTGVSQNPRHKITKRGQNVTFRCDPISEHNRLYWYRQTLGQGPEFLTYFQNEAQLEKSRLLSDRFSAERPKGSFSTLEIQRTEQGDSAMYLCASSLIGRGGLYEQFFGPGTRLTVL.

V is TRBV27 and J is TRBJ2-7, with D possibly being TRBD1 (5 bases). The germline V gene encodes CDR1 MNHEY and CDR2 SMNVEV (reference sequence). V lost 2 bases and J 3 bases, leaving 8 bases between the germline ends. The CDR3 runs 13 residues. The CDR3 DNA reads TGTGCCAGCAGTTTACGACAGAGCTACGAGCAGTACTTC. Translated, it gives CASSLRQSYEQYF.

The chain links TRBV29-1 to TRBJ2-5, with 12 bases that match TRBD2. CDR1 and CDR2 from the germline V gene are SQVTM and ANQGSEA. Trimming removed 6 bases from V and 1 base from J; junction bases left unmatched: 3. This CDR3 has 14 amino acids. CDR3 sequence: CSVKLAGGQETQYF. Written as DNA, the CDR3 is TGCAGCGTGAAACTAGCGGGGGGCCAAGAGACCCAGTACTTC.

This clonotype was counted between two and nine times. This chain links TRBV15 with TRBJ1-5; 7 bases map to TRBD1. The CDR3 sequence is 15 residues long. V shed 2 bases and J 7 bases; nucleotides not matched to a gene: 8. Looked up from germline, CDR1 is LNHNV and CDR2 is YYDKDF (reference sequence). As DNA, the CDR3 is TGTGCCACCAGCAGACGACAGGGAGGCGGGCAGCCCCAGCATTTT. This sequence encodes CATSRRQGGGQPQHF.

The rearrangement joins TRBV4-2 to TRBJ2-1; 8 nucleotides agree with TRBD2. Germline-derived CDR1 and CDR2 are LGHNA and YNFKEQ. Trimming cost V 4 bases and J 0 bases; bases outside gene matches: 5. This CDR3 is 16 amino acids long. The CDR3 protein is CASSPLAGSSYNEQFF. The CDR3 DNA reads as TGTGCCAGCAGCCCATTAGCGGGGAGCTCCTACAATGAGCAGTTCTTC.